The clone carrying this T cell receptor (beta chain) came up a few times. This sample is part of a study of blood T cell repertoires in COVID-19. Libraries were prepared by immunoSEQ multiplex PCR; TCRdb keeps only in-frame clonotypes and omits some of them. The repertoire holds roughly 410,000 clones, approximately 87% seen once, with roughly 2% in the top ten. Germline lookup yields CDR1 KGHDR and CDR2 SFDVKD. The CDR3 runs 13 residues. The trim removed 8 bases at V and 8 bases at J, leaving 4 bases unmatched. The sequencing sample was made of peripheral blood. The rearrangement links TRBV24-1 to TRBJ1-4; 10 bases line up with TRBD1. The TCR originated in a woman between 55 and 75 years old with COVID-19, enrolled during active disease. CDR3 sequence: CATISTGGEKLFF. The DNA for the CDR3 is TGTGCCACCATTTCGACAGGGGGCGAAAAACTGTTTTTT.